These 6 T cell receptor beta chains came from one sample sequenced in a study of cytomegalovirus exposure and HLA in healthy donors (dated by TCRdb to the late 2010s). Libraries were prepared through the immunoSEQ multiplex PCR assay. For the multiplex PCR, a mixture combining 60 forward primers for TCR Vbeta segments and 13 reverse primers for TCR Jbeta segments was used. Held by TCRdb, this immuneACCESS table contains in-frame sequences only and omits some clones. Under half of the omission traces to an unresolved V gene where checked; the cause of the rest is unknown. Counted in this sample were over 150,000 clones; about 80% of them appeared once. 1.3% of the sample is in the top ten clones. Input material: PBMCs. These receptors all stem from a woman in her fifties or sixties in good health and CMV-seronegative.

The V call is TRBV9, the J call TRBJ2-1, with D possibly TRBD2 on 5 matching bases. The length of the CDR3 is 17 residues. Trimming left V 4 bases short and J 0 bases short, with 17 bases between. Germline values: CDR1 SGDLS, CDR2 YYNGEE. In DNA form, the CDR3 reads TGTGCCAGCAGCCCTGAGGGTGGGTCTAGCTCCTACAATGAGCAGTTCTTC. Its protein is CASSPEGGSSSYNEQFF.

The chain uses TRBV6-5 and TRBJ2-3, with D maybe TRBD1 (6 bases). The CDR3 sequence is 16 residues long. Germline CDR1 MNHEY, CDR2 SVGAGI. Trimming left V 0 bases short and J 3 bases short, with 13 bases between. This CDR3 reads CASSYSGASLTDTQYF. The DNA for the CDR3 is TGTGCCAGCAGTTACTCGGGGGCGAGTCTGACAGATACGCAGTATTTT.

This clone was counted a few times. This rearrangement joins TRBV4-3 to TRBJ2-5; TRBD2 matches 12 bases. The ends lost 1 base at V and 5 bases at J; junction bases unmatched: 5. The V gene's germline CDR1 is LGHNA and CDR2 YSLEER. The CDR3 is 16 amino acids. CDR3 amino acids: CASSQASGGASETQYF. The CDR3 DNA follows: TGCGCCAGCAGCCAAGCTAGCGGGGGGGCCTCTGAGACCCAGTACTTC.

The V call is TRBV18, the J call TRBJ1-4; D is possibly TRBD1 (5 bases). Trimming took 6 bases from V and 5 from J, leaving 10 bases between them. This CDR3 region has 13 residues. Germline V gives CDR1 KGHSH, CDR2 LQKENI. Here the CDR3 reads CASSNDRNEKLFF. CDR3 sequence (DNA): TGTGCCAGCTCGAATGACAGAAATGAAAAACTGTTTTTT.

The chain uses TRBV6-5 and TRBJ1-2, with no clear D. Germline values: CDR1 MNHEY, CDR2 SVGAGI. Trimming removed 5 bases at V and 8 bases at J, with 12 bases between. This CDR3 has 12 amino acids. The CDR3 region is CASSTETGGYTF. The CDR3 nucleotides read TGTGCCAGCAGTACCGAGACGGGAGGCTACACCTTC.

The chain recombines TRBV27 with TRBJ2-1, with D possibly TRBD2 on 6 matching bases. Trimming removed 8 bases at V and 4 bases at J, with 21 bases between. Germline CDR1 MNHEY, CDR2 SMNVEV (reference sequence). The CDR3 runs 16 residues. This CDR3 is CASWGADVGGYNEQFF. The CDR3 DNA is TGTGCCAGCTGGGGAGCGGATGTTGGAGGGTACAATGAGCAGTTCTTC.